This T cell receptor (beta chain) was profiled in a study of technical replicates of blood from a handful of donors. CDR1 and CDR2 (germline): MNHEY, SMNVEV (reference sequence). CDR3 size: 16 residues. J lost 6 bases, V lost 5 bases, and 7 bases had no gene match. Profiled with immunoSEQ multiplex PCR; TCRdb holds only in-frame clones, not every one. The sample lists just over 95,000 clones; 85% to 95% were seen once. The genes are TRBV27 and TRBJ2-3; TRBD2 aligns across 14 bases. This sequence was found in a human donor in good health. Material for sequencing was T cells isolated from PBMCs. CDR3 loop: CASSTGLAGVVDTQYF. CDR3 in DNA: TGTGCCAGCAGTACGGGACTAGCGGGAGTGGTCGATACGCAGTATTTT.